The 8 T cell receptor beta chains below were found in one sample sequenced in a study of technical replicates of blood from four donors. The table came from immunoSEQ multiplex PCR; TCRdb's copy has only in-frame clones and leaves some out. This table holds approximately 49,000 clones, more than 85% found once. Sequencing was done on a sample of PBMCs. The origin of the receptors is a human donor in good health. Some clones in this sample may be carry-over from other donors' samples.

The gene calls are TRBV9 and TRBJ2-1, with D unclear. The CDR3 covers 15 residues. Germline assignment: CDR1 SGDLS and CDR2 YYNGEE. Trimming took 2 bases from V and 5 from J, leaving 14 bases between them. CDR3 sequence (DNA): TGTGCCAGCAGCGTGCGGCAGCACCCAAACAATGAGCAGTTCTTC. This sequence encodes CASSVRQHPNNEQFF.

This clone was observed once. This chain uses TRBV28 with TRBJ2-5, with 8 bases lining up with TRBD2. V trimming: 4 bases; J trimming: 6 bases; junction bases outside the gene matches: 7. The CDR3 loop spans 14 amino acids. Germline CDR1 MDHEN, CDR2 SYDVKM. CDR3 region: CASSSPRGAQTQYF. CDR3 in DNA: TGTGCCAGCAGTTCTCCGCGGGGGGCCCAGACCCAGTACTTC.

V is TRBV18 and J is TRBJ1-1, with D unclear. Germline V gene sequence: CDR1 KGHSH, CDR2 LQKENI. The V end was cut by 0 bases, the J end by 9 bases, with 11 bases between. CDR3 length: 13 amino acids. The CDR3 region is CASSPPSLTQAFF. The CDR3 coding sequence is TGTGCCAGCTCACCACCGTCCTTAACACAAGCTTTCTTT.

The V gene is TRBV7-2, the J gene TRBJ2-3, with 10 bases identical to TRBD1. V shed 5 bases, J shed 6 bases, and the junction held 11 bases outside the gene matches. The germline V gene encodes CDR1 SGHTA and CDR2 FQGNSA. The CDR3 loop spans 16 amino acids. The CDR3 sequence: CASSRQGQGTGDTQYF. Written as DNA, the CDR3 is TGTGCCAGCAGCCGACAGGGACAGGGGACTGGGGATACGCAGTATTTT.

The rearrangement joins TRBV2 to TRBJ2-6; D not certain. CDR3 length: 14 residues. Trimming cost V 4 bases and J 0 bases, with 4 bases left between them. In germline, CDR1 is SNHLY, CDR2 FYNNEI. CDR3 amino acids: CASSASSGANVLTF. The CDR3 bases are TGTGCCAGCAGTGCCAGCTCTGGGGCCAACGTCCTGACTTTC.

The rearrangement uses TRBV18 and TRBJ1-2; D ambiguous. This CDR3 has 15 residues. CDR1 is KGHSH, CDR2 LQKENI, per germline. V was trimmed by 2 bases and J by 4 bases, leaving 14 bases between them. CDR3 DNA sequence: TGTGCCAGCTCACCAGGGAGCACAGCCGGCTATGGCTACACCTTC. Residues: CASSPGSTAGYGYTF.

V and J are TRBV5-8 and TRBJ1-1; possibly TRBD1 for D (5 bases). With 1 base removed from V and 1 base from J, the gap between germline ends came to 8 bases. The CDR3 is made up of 14 amino acids. Germline CDR1 reads SGHTS; CDR2 reads YDEGEE. The CDR3 spells CASSLIRANTEAFF. DNA for the CDR3: TGTGCCAGCAGCTTGATCAGGGCGAACACTGAAGCTTTCTTT.

This rearrangement joins TRBV30 to TRBJ1-3; D uncertain. CDR3 length: 13 amino acids. Germline V gives CDR1 GTSNPN, CDR2 SVGIG (reference sequence). Trimming removed 0 bases from V and 4 bases from J, with 7 bases in between. The CDR3: CAWSVWQGNTIYF. CDR3 DNA: TGTGCCTGGAGTGTATGGCAGGGAAACACCATATATTTT.